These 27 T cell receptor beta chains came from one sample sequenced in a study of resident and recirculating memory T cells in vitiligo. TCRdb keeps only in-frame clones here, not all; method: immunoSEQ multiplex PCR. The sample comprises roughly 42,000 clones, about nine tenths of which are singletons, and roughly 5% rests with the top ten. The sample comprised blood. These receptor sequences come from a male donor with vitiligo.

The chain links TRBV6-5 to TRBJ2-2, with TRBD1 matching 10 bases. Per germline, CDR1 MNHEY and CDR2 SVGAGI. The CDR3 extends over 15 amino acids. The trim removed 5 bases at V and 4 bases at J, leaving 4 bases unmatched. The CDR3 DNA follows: TGTGCCAGCAGTACCGACAGGGGGCGCACCGGGGAGCTGTTTTTT. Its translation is CASSTDRGRTGELFF.

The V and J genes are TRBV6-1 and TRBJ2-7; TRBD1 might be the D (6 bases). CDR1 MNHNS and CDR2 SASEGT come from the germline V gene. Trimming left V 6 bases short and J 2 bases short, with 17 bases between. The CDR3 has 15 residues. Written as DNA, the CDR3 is TGTGCCAGCAGCTTGGGTCAGGGGTTCCCCTACGAGCAGTACTTC. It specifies CASSLGQGFPYEQYF.

DNA of the CDR3: TGTGCCAGCAGCTTAGAACTAACTCAAGGGGCCAACGTCCTGACTTTC. Amino acids: CASSLELTQGANVLTF. The chain links TRBV11-2 to TRBJ2-6; D not resolved. V lost 0 bases, J lost 4 bases, and 10 bases lay in between. Germline loops: CDR1 SGHAT, CDR2 FQNNGV. The CDR3 is made up of 16 amino acids.

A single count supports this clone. CDR3 region: CASSIDQGQTNQPQHF. DNA of the CDR3: TGTGCCAGTAGTATAGATCAAGGACAGACAAATCAGCCCCAGCATTTT. The chain carries TRBV19 and TRBJ1-5; TRBD1 is a possible D gene (6 bases). Trimming took 0 bases from V and 4 from J, leaving 13 bases between them. CDR3 size: 16 residues. Germline V gene lookup returns CDR1 LNHDA and CDR2 SQIVND (reference sequence).

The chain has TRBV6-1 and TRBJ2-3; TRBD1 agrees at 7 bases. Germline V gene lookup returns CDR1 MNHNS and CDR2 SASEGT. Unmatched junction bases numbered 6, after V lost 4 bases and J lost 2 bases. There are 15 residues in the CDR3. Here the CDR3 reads CASSGPGTVTDTQYF. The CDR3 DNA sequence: TGTGCCAGCAGTGGACCCGGGACAGTCACAGATACGCAGTATTTT.

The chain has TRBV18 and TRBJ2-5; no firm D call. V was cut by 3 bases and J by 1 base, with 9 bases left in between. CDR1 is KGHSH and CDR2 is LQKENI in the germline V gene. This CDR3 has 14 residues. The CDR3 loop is CASSPSSVQETQYF. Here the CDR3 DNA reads TGTGCCAGCTCACCGTCGAGCGTCCAAGAGACCCAGTACTTC.

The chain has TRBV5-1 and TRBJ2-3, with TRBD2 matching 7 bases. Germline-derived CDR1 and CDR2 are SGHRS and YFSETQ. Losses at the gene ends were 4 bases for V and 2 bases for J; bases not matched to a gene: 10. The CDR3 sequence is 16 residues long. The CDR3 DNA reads TGCGCCAGCAGCCTATACGCGGGGGTCCCCACAGATACGCAGTATTTT. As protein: CASSLYAGVPTDTQYF.

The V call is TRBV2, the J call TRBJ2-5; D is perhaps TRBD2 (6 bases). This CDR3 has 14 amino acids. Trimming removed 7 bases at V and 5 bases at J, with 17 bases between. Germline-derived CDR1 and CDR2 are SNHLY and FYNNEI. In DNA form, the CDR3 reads TGTGCCAGCATCAAGGAGGAGGGAGCGGAGACCCAGTACTTC. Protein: CASIKEEGAETQYF. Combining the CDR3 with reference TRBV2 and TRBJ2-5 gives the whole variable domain EPEVTQTPSHQVTQMGQEVILRCVPISNHLYFYWYRQILGQKVEFLVSFYNNEISEKSEIFDDQFSVERPDGSNFTLKIRSTKLEDSAMYFCASIKEEGAETQYFGPGTRLLVL.

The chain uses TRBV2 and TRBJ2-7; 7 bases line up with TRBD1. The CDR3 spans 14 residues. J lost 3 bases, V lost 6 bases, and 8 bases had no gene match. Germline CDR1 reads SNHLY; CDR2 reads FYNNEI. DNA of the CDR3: TGTGCCAGCAGCGCAGACCGGGACAGCTACGAGCAGTACTTC. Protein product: CASSADRDSYEQYF.

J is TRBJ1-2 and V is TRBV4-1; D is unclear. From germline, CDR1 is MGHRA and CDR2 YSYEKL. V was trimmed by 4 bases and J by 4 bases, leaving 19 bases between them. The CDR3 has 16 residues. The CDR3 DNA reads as TGCGCCAGCAGCCTCTCCGGAGGCAGTCAAGTCTATGGCTACACCTTC. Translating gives CASSLSGGSQVYGYTF.

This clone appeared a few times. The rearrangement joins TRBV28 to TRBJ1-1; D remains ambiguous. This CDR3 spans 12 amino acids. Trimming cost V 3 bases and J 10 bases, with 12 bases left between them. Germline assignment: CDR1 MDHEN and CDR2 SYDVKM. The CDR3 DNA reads TGTGCCAGCAGTTTTTTGGAGCGCGGAGCTTTCTTT. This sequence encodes CASSFLERGAFF.

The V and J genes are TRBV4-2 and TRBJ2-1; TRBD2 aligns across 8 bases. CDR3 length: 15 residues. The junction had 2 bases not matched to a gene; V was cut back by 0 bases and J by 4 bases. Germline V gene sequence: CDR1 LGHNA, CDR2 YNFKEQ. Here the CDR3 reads CASSQDAGGYNEQFF. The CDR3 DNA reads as TGTGCCAGCAGCCAAGACGCGGGGGGTTACAATGAGCAGTTCTTC.

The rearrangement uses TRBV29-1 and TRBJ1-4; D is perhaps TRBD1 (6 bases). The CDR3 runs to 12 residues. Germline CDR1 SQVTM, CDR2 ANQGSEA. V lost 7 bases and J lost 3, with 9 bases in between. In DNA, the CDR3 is TGCAGCGGCAGGACAGCTAATGAAAAACTGTTTTTT. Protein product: CSGRTANEKLFF.

The CDR3 DNA is TGTGCCAGCAGCTTAACGACGGGGGGAAAGACCAACTACGAGCAGTACTTC. This encodes CASSLTTGGKTNYEQYF. This chain links TRBV7-9 with TRBJ2-7; 7 nucleotides line up with TRBD2. CDR3 length: 17 residues. The germline V gene has CDR1 SEHNR and CDR2 FQNEAQ (reference sequence). V dropped 2 bases and J dropped 3; count of bases not matched to a gene: 13.

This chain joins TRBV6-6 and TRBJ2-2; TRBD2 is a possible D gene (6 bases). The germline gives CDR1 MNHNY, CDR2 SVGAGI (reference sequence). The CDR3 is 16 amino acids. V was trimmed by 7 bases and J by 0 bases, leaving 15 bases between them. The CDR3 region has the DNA TGTGCCAGCATCCCTGTCTTAGCGGCGAACACCGGGGAGCTGTTTTTT. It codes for CASIPVLAANTGELFF.

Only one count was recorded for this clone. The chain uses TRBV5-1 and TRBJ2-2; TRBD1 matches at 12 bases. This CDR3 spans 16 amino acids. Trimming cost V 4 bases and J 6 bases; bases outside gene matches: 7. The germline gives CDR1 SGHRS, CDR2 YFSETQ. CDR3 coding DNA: TGCGCCAGCAGCAGGACCGGGACAGGGGGCCCCGGGGAGCTGTTTTTT. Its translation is CASSRTGTGGPGELFF.

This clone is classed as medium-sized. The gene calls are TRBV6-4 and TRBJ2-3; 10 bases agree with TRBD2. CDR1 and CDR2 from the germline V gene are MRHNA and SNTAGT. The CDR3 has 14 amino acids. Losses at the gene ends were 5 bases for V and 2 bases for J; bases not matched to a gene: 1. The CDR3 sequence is CASSSGGATDTQYF. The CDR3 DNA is TGTGCCAGCAGTAGCGGGGGGGCCACAGATACGCAGTATTTT.

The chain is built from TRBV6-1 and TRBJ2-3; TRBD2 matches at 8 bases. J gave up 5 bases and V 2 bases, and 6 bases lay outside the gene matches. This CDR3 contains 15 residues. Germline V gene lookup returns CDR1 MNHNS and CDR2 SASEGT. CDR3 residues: CASSEIAGSLDTQYF. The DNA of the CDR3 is TGTGCCAGCAGTGAAATAGCGGGGTCATTAGATACGCAGTATTTT.

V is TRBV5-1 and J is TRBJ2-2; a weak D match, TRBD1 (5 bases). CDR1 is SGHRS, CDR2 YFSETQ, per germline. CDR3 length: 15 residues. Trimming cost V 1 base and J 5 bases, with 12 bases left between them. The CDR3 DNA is TGCGCCAGCAGCTTGCAGGGTCCCAGTACCGGGGAGCTGTTTTTT. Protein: CASSLQGPSTGELFF.

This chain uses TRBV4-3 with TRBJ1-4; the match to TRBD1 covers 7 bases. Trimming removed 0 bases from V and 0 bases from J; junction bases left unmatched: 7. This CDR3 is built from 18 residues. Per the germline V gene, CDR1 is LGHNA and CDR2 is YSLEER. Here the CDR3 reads CASSQEPYRGPTNEKLFF. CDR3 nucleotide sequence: TGCGCCAGCAGCCAAGAACCTTACAGGGGTCCAACTAATGAAAAACTGTTTTTT.

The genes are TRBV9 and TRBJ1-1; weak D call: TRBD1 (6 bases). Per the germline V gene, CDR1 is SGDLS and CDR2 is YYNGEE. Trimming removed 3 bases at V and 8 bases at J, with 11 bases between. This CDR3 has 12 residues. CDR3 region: CASSGGGFEAFF. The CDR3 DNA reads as TGTGCCAGCAGCGGAGGGGGTTTCGAAGCTTTCTTT.

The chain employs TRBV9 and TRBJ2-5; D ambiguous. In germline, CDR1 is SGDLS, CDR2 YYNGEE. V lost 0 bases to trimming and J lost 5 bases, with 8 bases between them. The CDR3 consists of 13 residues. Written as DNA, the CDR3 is TGTGCCAGCAGCGTAGGAGTTTGGGAGACCCAGTACTTC. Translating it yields CASSVGVWETQYF.

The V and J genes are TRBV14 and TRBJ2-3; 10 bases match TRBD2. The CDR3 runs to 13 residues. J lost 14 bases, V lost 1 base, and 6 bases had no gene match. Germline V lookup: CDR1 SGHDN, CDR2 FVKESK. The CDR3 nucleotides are TGTGCCAGCAGCCAAGGGGGTAGCGGGGGGTCGTATTTT. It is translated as CASSQGGSGGSYF. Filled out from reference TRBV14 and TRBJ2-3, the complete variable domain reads EAGVTQFPSHSVIEKGQTVTLRCDPISGHDNLYWYRRVMGKEIKFLLHFVKESKQDESGMPNNRFLAERTGGTYSTLKVQPAELEDSGVYFCASSQGGSGGSYFGPGTRLTVL.

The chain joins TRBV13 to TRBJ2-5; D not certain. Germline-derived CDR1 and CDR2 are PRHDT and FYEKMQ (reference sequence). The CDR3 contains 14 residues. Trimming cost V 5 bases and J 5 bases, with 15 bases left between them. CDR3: CASSHSNARETQYF. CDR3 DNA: TGTGCCAGCAGCCATAGCAATGCTAGGGAGACCCAGTACTTC.

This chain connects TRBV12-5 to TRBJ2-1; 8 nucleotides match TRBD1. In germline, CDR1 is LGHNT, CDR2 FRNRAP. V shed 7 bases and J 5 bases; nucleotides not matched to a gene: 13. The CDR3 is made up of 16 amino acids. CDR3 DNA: TGTGCTAGTGTCCCGATGGACAGGGCTATCAACAATGAGCAGTTCTTC. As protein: CASVPMDRAINNEQFF.

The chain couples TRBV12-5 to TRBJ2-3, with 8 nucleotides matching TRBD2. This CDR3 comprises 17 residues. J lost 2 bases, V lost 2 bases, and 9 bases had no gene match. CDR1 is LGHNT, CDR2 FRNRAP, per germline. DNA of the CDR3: TGTGCTAGTGGTTTGAGCCCAGCGGGGGAGCTCACAGATACGCAGTATTTT. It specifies CASGLSPAGELTDTQYF.

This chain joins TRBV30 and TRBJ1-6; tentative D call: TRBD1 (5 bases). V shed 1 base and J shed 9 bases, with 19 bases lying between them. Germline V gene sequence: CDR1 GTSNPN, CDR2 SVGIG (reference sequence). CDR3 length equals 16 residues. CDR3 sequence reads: CAWSATSMAGSSPLHF. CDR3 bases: TGTGCCTGGAGTGCTACCTCGATGGCAGGGTCTTCACCCCTCCACTTT.